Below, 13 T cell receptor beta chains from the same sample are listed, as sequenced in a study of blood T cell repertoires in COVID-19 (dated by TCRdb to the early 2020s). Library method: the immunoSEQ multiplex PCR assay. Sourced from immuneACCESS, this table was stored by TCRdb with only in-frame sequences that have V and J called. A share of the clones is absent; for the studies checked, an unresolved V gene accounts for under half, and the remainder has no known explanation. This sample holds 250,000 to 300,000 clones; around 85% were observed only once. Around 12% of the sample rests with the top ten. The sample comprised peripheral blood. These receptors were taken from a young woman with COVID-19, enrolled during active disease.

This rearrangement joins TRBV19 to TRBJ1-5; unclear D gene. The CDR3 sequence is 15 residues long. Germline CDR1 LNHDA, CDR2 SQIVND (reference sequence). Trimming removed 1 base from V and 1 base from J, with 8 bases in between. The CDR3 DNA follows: TGTGCCAGTAGTATAGGGACTGGGAGCAATCAGCCCCAGCATTTT. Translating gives CASSIGTGSNQPQHF.

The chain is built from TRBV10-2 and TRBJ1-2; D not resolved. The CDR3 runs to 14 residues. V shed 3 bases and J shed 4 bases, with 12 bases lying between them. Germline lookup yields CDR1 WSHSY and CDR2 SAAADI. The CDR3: CASSEAPEVYGYTF. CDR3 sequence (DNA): TGCGCCAGCAGTGAAGCCCCCGAGGTCTATGGCTACACCTTC.

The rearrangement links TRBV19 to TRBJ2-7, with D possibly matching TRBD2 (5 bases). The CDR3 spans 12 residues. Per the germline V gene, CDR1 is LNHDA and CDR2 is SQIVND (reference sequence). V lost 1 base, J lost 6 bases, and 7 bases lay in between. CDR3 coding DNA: TGTGCCAGTAGTATAGCGGGGATCGAGCAGTACTTC. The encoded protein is CASSIAGIEQYF.

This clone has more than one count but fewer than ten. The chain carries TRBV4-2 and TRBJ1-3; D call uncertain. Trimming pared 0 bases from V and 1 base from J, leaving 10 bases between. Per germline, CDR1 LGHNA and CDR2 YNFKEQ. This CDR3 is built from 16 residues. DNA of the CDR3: TGTGCCAGCAGCCAAGATTTAGGAGAATCTGGAAACACCATATATTTT. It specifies CASSQDLGESGNTIYF.

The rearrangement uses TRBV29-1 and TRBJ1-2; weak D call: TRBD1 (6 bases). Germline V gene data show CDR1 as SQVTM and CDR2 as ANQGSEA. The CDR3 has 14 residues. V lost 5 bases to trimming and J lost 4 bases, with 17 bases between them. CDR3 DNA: TGCAGCGTTTTCCCGACAGGAAGCCTCTATGGCTACACCTTC. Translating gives CSVFPTGSLYGYTF.

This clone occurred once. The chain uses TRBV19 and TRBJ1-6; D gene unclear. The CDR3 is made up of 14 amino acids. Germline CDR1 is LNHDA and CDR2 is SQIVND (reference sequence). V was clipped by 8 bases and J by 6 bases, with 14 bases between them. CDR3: CASRVPTFNSPLHF. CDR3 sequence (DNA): TGTGCCAGTCGGGTCCCTACTTTTAATTCACCCCTCCACTTT.

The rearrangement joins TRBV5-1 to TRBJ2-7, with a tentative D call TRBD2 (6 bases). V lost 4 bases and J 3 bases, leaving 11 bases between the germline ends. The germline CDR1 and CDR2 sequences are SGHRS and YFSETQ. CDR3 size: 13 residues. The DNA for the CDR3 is TGCGCCAGCAGCGCGGGGAACCTCTACGAGCAGTACTTC. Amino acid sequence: CASSAGNLYEQYF.

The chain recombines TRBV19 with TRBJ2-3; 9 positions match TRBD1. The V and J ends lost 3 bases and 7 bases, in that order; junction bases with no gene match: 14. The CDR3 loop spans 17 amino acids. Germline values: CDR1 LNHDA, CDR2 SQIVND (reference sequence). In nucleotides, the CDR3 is TGTGCCAGTAGTATCTTGGGAACGGGACAGGGACGTTATACGCAGTATTTT. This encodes CASSILGTGQGRYTQYF.

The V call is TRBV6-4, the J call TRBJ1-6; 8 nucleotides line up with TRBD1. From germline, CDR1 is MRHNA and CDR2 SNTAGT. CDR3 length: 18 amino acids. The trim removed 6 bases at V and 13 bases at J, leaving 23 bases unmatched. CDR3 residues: CASSGTGRLNEGFSPLHF. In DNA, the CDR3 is TGTGCCAGCAGCGGGACAGGCCGACTTAATGAAGGATTTTCGCCCCTCCACTTT.

CDR3 sequence (DNA): TGTGCCAGCAGCCCCAATAGCGGGGGCGCGGATACGCAGTATTTT. It codes for CASSPNSGGADTQYF. This chain uses TRBV7-2 with TRBJ2-3, with 9 positions matching TRBD2. The CDR3 runs 15 residues. V was pared by 5 bases and J by 6 bases, with 9 bases of the junction left unmatched. Germline lookup yields CDR1 SGHTA and CDR2 FQGNSA.

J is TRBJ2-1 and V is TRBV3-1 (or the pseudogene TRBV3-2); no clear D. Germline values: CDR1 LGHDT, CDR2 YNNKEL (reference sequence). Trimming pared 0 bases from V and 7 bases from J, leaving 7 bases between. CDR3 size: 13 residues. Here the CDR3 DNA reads TGTGCCAGCAGCCAAGATCTCCGGAATGAGCAGTTCTTC. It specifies CASSQDLRNEQFF.

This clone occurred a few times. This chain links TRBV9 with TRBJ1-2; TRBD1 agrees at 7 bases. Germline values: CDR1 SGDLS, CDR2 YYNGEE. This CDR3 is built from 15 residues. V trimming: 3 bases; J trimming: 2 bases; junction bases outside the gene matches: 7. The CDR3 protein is CASSGNRGLNYGYTF. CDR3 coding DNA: TGTGCCAGCAGCGGCAACAGGGGCCTGAACTATGGCTACACCTTC.

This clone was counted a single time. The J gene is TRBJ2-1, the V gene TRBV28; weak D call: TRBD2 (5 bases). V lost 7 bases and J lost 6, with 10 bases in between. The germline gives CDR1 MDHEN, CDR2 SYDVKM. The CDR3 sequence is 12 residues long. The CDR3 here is CASTRTANEQFF. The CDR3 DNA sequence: TGTGCCAGCACCCGGACTGCCAATGAGCAGTTCTTC.